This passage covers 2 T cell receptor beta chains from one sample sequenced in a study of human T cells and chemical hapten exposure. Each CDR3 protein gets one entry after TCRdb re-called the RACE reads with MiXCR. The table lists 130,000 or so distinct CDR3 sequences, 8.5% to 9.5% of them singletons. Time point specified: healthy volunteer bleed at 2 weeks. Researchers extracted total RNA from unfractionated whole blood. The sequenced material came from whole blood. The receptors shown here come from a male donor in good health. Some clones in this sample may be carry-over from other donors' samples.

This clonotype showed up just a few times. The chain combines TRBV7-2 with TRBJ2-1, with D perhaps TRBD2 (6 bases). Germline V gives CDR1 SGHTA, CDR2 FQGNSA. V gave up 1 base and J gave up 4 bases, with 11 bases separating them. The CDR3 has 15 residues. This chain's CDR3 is CASSLDSGPYNEQFF. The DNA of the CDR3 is TGTGCCAGCAGCTTAGATAGCGGCCCTTACAATGAGCAGTTCTTC.

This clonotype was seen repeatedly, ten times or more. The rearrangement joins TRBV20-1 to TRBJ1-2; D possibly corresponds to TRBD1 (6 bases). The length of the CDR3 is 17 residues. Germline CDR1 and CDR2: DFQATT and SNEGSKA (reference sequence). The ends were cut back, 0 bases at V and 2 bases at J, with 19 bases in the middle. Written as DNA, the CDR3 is TGCAGTGCTAGAGATCGAGGTTCAGGGGCGACAAACTATGGCTACACCTTC. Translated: CSARDRGSGATNYGYTF.